The 15 T cell receptor beta chains presented below share a single source sample, sequenced in a study of blood T cell repertoires in COVID-19. Sequenced by immunoSEQ multiplex PCR; TCRdb stores in-frame clones only, minus some. Altogether about 110,000 clones are present, 87% being singletons, with the ten largest covering more than 4%. Sequencing input: peripheral blood. The receptor set was obtained from a human donor in a cohort sampled during active COVID-19.

The chain couples TRBV7-6 to TRBJ1-1; 11 bases line up with TRBD1. The CDR3 is made up of 17 amino acids. The V segment lost 4 bases and the J segment 1 base; nucleotides outside the gene matches: 8. From germline, CDR1 is SGHVS and CDR2 FNYEAQ. The CDR3 spells CASSSRTGGLWNTEAFF. CDR3 sequence (DNA): TGTGCCAGCAGCTCACGGACAGGGGGCTTGTGGAACACTGAAGCTTTCTTT.

The chain uses TRBV28 and TRBJ2-3, with D perhaps TRBD2 (5 bases). The CDR3 covers 16 residues. V gave up 2 bases and J gave up 1 base, with 13 bases separating them. The germline gives CDR1 MDHEN, CDR2 SYDVKM. CDR3 protein: CASSLVMFGGTDTQYF. For the CDR3, the DNA is TGTGCCAGCAGTTTAGTTATGTTCGGGGGCACAGATACGCAGTATTTT.

This clone has a single count. V is TRBV5-1 and J is TRBJ1-4; 10 bases fit TRBD1. J lost 8 bases, V lost 2 bases, and 3 bases had no gene match. The CDR3 has 14 residues. Per germline, CDR1 SGHRS and CDR2 YFSETQ. The CDR3 region has the DNA TGCGCCAGCAGCTTCCGGGACAGGGGCGAAAAACTGTTTTTT. This gives the protein CASSFRDRGEKLFF.

This chain connects TRBV5-4 to TRBJ2-1; 9 nucleotides line up with TRBD2. The V gene's germline CDR1 is SGHNT and CDR2 YYREEE (reference sequence). V lost 4 bases, J lost 0 bases, and 11 bases stayed unmatched. The CDR3 is 18 residues long. In DNA form, the CDR3 reads TGTGCCAGCAGCCGCCAACTCTTAGCGGGGGTCTCCTACAATGAGCAGTTCTTC. It yields the protein CASSRQLLAGVSYNEQFF.

J is TRBJ2-5 and V is TRBV6-5; TRBD2 might be the D (6 bases). Germline V gene data show CDR1 as MNHEY and CDR2 as SVGAGI. Between the trimmed V and J ends, which lost 5 bases and 7 bases, there was a span of 17 bases. The CDR3 runs 14 residues. The CDR3 DNA follows: TGTGCCAGCAGTACAAGGGAAAAGGAGGGGACCCAGTACTTC. Translation gives CASSTREKEGTQYF.

V and J are TRBV7-2 and TRBJ1-1; D might be TRBD1 (6 bases). The CDR3 runs 14 residues. The ends were cut back, 4 bases at V and 10 bases at J, with 19 bases in the middle. CDR1 and CDR2 (germline): SGHTA, FQGNSA. The chain's CDR3 is CASSYAGVGASAFF. In DNA form, the CDR3 reads TGTGCCAGCAGCTATGCAGGGGTCGGGGCGTCAGCTTTCTTT.

The chain has TRBV6-5 and TRBJ1-5; a possible D gene is TRBD1 (6 bases). From germline, CDR1 is MNHEY and CDR2 SVGAGI. The V end was cut by 6 bases, the J end by 6 bases, with 15 bases between. The CDR3 extends over 14 amino acids. CDR3 loop: CASSTDSLVQPQHF. The CDR3 coding sequence is TGTGCCAGCAGCACGGACAGTCTCGTTCAGCCCCAGCATTTT.

This rearrangement joins TRBV11-2 to TRBJ1-6; D is perhaps TRBD1 (5 bases). CDR3 length equals 15 residues. The germline V and J ends were trimmed by 3 bases and 4 bases, with 10 bases remaining between them. Germline loops: CDR1 SGHAT, CDR2 FQNNGV. CDR3 nucleotides: TGTGCCAGCAGCTTTCGGACAAATTATAATTCACCCCTCCACTTT. It translates to CASSFRTNYNSPLHF.

The chain is built from TRBV12-5 and TRBJ1-3; no clear D. This CDR3 has 12 residues. Deletions cut 1 base from V and 14 bases from J, with 12 bases between. In germline, CDR1 is LGHNT, CDR2 FRNRAP. The CDR3 loop reads CASGLDRLTVYF. The CDR3 DNA sequence: TGTGCTAGTGGTTTGGACCGACTGACGGTATATTTT.

The chain links TRBV30 to TRBJ1-5; no definite D call. Germline values: CDR1 GTSNPN, CDR2 SVGIG (reference sequence). The CDR3 has 13 residues. V was clipped by 4 bases and J by 4 bases, with 11 bases between them. CDR3 protein: CAWTSGGNQPQHF. In DNA form, the CDR3 reads TGTGCCTGGACTTCAGGTGGTAATCAGCCCCAGCATTTT. The full variable domain, completed using reference TRBV30 and TRBJ1-5, is SQTIHQWPATLVQPVGSPLSLECTVEGTSNPNLYWYRQAAGRGLQLLFYSVGIGQISSEVPQNLSASRPQDRQFILSSKKLLLSDSGFYLCAWTSGGNQPQHFGDGTRLSIL.

The V call is TRBV14, the J call TRBJ2-3; D possibly corresponds to TRBD2 (6 bases). The CDR3 is 15 amino acids. CDR1 and CDR2 (germline): SGHDN, FVKESK. Trimming stripped 1 base from V and 1 base from J, with 9 bases between. As DNA, the CDR3 is TGTGCCAGCAGCCAAGGCCCGGGGGGCACAGATACGCAGTATTTT. Amino acid sequence: CASSQGPGGTDTQYF.

The chain has TRBV4-1 and TRBJ1-2; 10 positions match TRBD1. Trimming at V came to 3 bases and at J to 1 base, leaving 8 bases not matched to a gene. Germline assignment: CDR1 MGHRA and CDR2 YSYEKL. The CDR3 is made up of 17 amino acids. As DNA, the CDR3 is TGCGCCAGCAGCCAGTACGGGACAGGGGACTATAACTATGGCTACACCTTC. It yields the protein CASSQYGTGDYNYGYTF.

The chain links TRBV24-1 to TRBJ1-1; 9 bases fit TRBD1. This CDR3 region has 14 residues. V lost 2 bases and J lost 4; bases outside the gene matches: 1. Germline V CDR1 and CDR2: KGHDR, SFDVKD. The CDR3 here is CATSDSTGGTEAFF. The CDR3, as DNA: TGTGCCACCAGTGATTCGACAGGGGGCACTGAAGCTTTCTTT.

This clone occurred a few times. The CDR3 bases are TGTGCCAGCACTCCGACAGAATTGAACACTGAAGCTTTCTTT. Translation gives CASTPTELNTEAFF. The chain joins TRBV2 to TRBJ1-1, with a tentative D call TRBD1 (5 bases). Germline CDR1 is SNHLY and CDR2 is FYNNEI. V lost 7 bases, J lost 0 bases, and 12 bases lay in between. The CDR3 covers 14 residues.

This chain links TRBV30 with TRBJ1-6; no firm D call. Trimming took 0 bases from V and 1 from J, leaving 4 bases between them. The CDR3 contains 14 residues. CDR1 and CDR2 (germline): GTSNPN, SVGIG (reference sequence). The CDR3 DNA follows: TGTGCCTGGAGTGTCGGTTCCTATAATTCACCCCTCCACTTT. Encoded protein: CAWSVGSYNSPLHF.